The 9 T cell receptor beta chains below all came from one sample that was sequenced in a study of identical twins. From the 5' RACE reads, TCRdb called clonotypes with MiXCR, one entry per CDR3 protein. The sample records hundreds of thousands of distinct CDR3 sequences, roughly an eighth being singletons. The data were also submitted as part of a second study, on yellow fever vaccine responses in identical twins.

The specimen sequenced was PBMCs. Receptors originate from a woman between 18 and 29 years old in good health.

This clonotype was found a few times. The chain links TRBV29-1 to TRBJ1-2, with a possible D match to TRBD1 (5 bases). The V end was cut by 1 base, the J end by 4 bases, with 22 bases between. Germline values: CDR1 SQVTM, CDR2 ANQGSEA. The CDR3 covers 17 residues. This CDR3 is CSVEAGETYANPYGYTF. Here the CDR3 DNA reads TGCAGCGTTGAAGCGGGGGAGACCTACGCTAACCCCTATGGCTACACCTTC.

This clonotype was observed a few times. This sequence joins TRBV15 and TRBJ2-5, with 7 nucleotides matching TRBD2. CDR1 LNHNV and CDR2 YYDKDF come from the germline V gene (reference sequence). This CDR3 spans 14 amino acids. V dropped 6 bases and J dropped 2; count of bases not matched to a gene: 6. DNA of the CDR3: TGTGCCACCAGTCCACAAGCGGGGCAAGAGACCCAGTACTTC. Protein: CATSPQAGQETQYF. The full variable domain, completed using reference TRBV15 and TRBJ2-5, is DAMVIQNPRYQVTQFGKPVTLSCSQTLNHNVMYWYQQKSSQAPKLLFHYYDKDFNNEADTPDNFQSRRPNTSFCFLDIRSPGLGDTAMYLCATSPQAGQETQYFGPGTRLLVL.

This clonotype was seen only a few times. This chain joins TRBV5-1 and TRBJ2-1; 9 positions match TRBD2. Germline V CDR1 and CDR2: SGHRS, YFSETQ. This CDR3 is built from 16 residues. After removal of 4 bases from V and 0 bases from J, the junction contained 5 bases not matched to a gene. This CDR3 is CASSGGSGSSYNEQFF. The CDR3 DNA reads as TGCGCCAGCAGCGGCGGTAGCGGGAGCTCCTACAATGAGCAGTTCTTC. Combining the CDR3 with reference TRBV5-1 and TRBJ2-1 gives the whole variable domain KAGVTQTPRYLIKTRGQQVTLSCSPISGHRSVSWYQQTPGQGLQFLFEYFSETQRNKGNFPGRFSGRQFSNSRSEMNVSTLELGDSALYLCASSGGSGSSYNEQFFGPGTRLTVL.

A few counts support this clonotype. The chain links TRBV6-1 to TRBJ2-5; a weak D match, TRBD1 (6 bases). Germline V gene data show CDR1 as MNHNS and CDR2 as SASEGT. The CDR3 runs to 15 residues. The germline V and J ends were trimmed by 1 base and 3 bases, with 12 bases remaining between them. CDR3 bases: TGTGCCAGCAGTGAAGTCCAGGGGCGAGAAGAGACCCAGTACTTC. Translation: CASSEVQGREETQYF.

This clonotype appeared a few times. This chain connects TRBV6-2 or TRBV6-3 to TRBJ1-1, with 9 bases identical to TRBD1. With V trimmed by 6 bases and J by 2 bases, 7 bases remained unmatched. CDR1 MNHEY and CDR2 SVGEGT come from the germline V gene. The CDR3 has 15 amino acids. For the CDR3, the DNA is TGTGCCAGCAGAATCCGGGACAGGGTAAACACTGAAGCTTTCTTT. Translated: CASRIRDRVNTEAFF.

This clonotype has only a few counts. The CDR3 loop reads CASILEGRGTEAFF. Here the CDR3 DNA reads TGTGCCAGCATATTGGAAGGCAGAGGCACTGAAGCTTTCTTT. The V gene is TRBV6-1, the J gene TRBJ1-1, with no clear D. The CDR3 is 14 residues long. V was cut by 7 bases and J by 4 bases, with 16 bases left in between. Germline V gene data show CDR1 as MNHNS and CDR2 as SASEGT.

CDR3 sequence reads: CASSVQGTGGYTF. The CDR3 coding sequence is TGTGCCAGCAGTGTACAGGGGACAGGCGGCTACACCTTC. The rearrangement links TRBV12-3 or TRBV12-4 to TRBJ1-2, with TRBD1 matching over 8 bases. The CDR3 is made up of 13 amino acids. Losses at the gene ends were 5 bases for V and 8 bases for J; bases not matched to a gene: 7.

The chain has TRBV18 and TRBJ2-1, with 7 positions matching TRBD1. CDR1 is KGHSH and CDR2 is LQKENI in the germline V gene. Unmatched junction bases numbered 8, after V lost 6 bases and J lost 6 bases. CDR3 size: 14 residues. The CDR3 sequence is CASSPGQLLNEQFF. DNA for the CDR3: TGTGCCAGCTCCCCGGGACAGCTACTCAATGAGCAGTTCTTC.

In its sample, this clonotype was seen a few times. The chain couples TRBV27 to TRBJ1-6; tentatively, D is TRBD1 (5 bases). The germline CDR1 and CDR2 sequences are MNHEY and SMNVEV (reference sequence). This CDR3 is 14 amino acids long. The V end lost 6 bases, the J end lost 6 bases, and 12 bases lay between the germline ends. The CDR3 sequence: CASSLQEFNSPLHF. Written as DNA, the CDR3 is TGTGCCAGCAGCCTACAGGAGTTTAATTCACCCCTCCACTTT.